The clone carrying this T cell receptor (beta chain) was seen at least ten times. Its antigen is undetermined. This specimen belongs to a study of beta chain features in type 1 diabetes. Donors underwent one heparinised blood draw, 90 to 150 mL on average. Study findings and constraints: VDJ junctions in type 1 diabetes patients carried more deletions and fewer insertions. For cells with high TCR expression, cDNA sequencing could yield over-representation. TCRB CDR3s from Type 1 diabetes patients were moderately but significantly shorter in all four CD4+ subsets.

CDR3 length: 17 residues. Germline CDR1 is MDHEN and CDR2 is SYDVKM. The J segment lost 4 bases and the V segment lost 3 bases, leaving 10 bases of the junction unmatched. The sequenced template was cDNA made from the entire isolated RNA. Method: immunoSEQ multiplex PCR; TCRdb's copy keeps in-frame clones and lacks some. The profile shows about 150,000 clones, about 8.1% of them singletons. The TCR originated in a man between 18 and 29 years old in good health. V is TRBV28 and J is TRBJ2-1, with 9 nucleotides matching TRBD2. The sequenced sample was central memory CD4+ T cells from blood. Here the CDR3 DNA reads TGTGCCAGCAGTTTTACTGGTCGCGGGAGGGGGTACAATGAGCAGTTCTTC. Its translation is CASSFTGRGRGYNEQFF.